This T cell receptor beta chain was identified during a study of radiotherapy plus CTLA-4 blockade in lung cancer. CDR1 is SGHTA, CDR2 FQGNSA, per germline. This CDR3 spans 18 amino acids. V was pared by 0 bases and J by 3 bases, with 14 bases of the junction left unmatched. Profiled with immunoSEQ multiplex PCR; TCRdb holds only in-frame clones, not every one. Here the sample spans tens of thousands of clones, approximately 86% being singletons. Ipilimumab-mediated CTLA-4 blockade plus focal radiation was given to patients having chemo-refractory metastatic non-small-cell lung cancer. Specimen: peripheral blood, collected from a patient treated with radiotherapy plus ipilimumab. The V gene is TRBV7-2, the J gene TRBJ2-7; TRBD2 aligns across 7 bases. The TCR was taken from a human donor with non-small cell lung cancer that progressed on radiotherapy plus ipilimumab. CDR3 nucleotide sequence: TGTGCCAGCAGCTTAGCTCCGATTGGGAGGGAGGCATTCTACGAGCAGTACTTC. Its translation: CASSLAPIGREAFYEQYF.